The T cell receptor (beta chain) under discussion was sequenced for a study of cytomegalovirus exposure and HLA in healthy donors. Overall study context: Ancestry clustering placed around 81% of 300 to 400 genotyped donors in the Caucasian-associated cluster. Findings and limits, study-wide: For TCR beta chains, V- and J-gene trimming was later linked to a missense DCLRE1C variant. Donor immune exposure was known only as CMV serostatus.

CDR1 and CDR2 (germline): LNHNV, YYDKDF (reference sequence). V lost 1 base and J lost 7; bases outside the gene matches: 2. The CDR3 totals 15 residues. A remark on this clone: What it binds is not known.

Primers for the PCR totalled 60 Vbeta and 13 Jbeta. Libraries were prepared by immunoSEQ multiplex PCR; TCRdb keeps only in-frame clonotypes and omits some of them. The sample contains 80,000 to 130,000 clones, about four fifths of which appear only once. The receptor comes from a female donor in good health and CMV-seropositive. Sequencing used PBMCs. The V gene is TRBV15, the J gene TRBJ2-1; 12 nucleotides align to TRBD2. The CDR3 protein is CATSRASGRGNEQFF. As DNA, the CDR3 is TGTGCCACCAGCAGAGCTAGCGGGAGGGGTAATGAGCAGTTCTTC. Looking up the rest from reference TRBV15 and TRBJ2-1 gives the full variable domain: DAMVIQNPRYQVTQFGKPVTLSCSQTLNHNVMYWYQQKSSQAPKLLFHYYDKDFNNEADTPDNFQSRRPNTSFCFLDIRSPGLGDTAMYLCATSRASGRGNEQFFGPGTRLTVL.